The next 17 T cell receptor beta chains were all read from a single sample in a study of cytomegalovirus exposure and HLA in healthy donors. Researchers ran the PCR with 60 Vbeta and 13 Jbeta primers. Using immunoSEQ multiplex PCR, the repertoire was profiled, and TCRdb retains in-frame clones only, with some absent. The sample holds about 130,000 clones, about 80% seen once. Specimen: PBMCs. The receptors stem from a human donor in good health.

The CDR3 loop is CASSLVSPSGVEQYF. In nucleotides, the CDR3 is TGTGCCAGCAGCTTAGTATCCCCGAGCGGTGTCGAGCAGTACTTC. The genes are TRBV7-9 and TRBJ2-7; perhaps TRBD2 as D (5 bases). From germline, CDR1 is SEHNR and CDR2 FQNEAQ (reference sequence). The germline V and J ends were trimmed by 1 base and 6 bases, with 16 bases remaining between them. The CDR3 runs to 15 residues.

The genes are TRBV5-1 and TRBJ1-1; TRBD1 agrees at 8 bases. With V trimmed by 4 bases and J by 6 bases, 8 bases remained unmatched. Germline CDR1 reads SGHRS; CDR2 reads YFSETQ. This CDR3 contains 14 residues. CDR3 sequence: CASSPDRERAEAFF. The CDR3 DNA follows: TGCGCCAGCAGCCCGGACAGGGAAAGAGCTGAAGCTTTCTTT.

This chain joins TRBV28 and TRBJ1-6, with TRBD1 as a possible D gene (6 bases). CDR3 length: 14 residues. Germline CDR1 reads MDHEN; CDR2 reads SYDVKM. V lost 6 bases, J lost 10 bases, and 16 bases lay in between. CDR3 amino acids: CASRLDSRVSPLHF. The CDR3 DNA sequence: TGTGCCAGCAGACTGGACAGTCGGGTATCACCCCTCCACTTT. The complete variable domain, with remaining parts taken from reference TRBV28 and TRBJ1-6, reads DVKVTQSSRYLVKRTGEKVFLECVQDMDHENMFWYRQDPGLGLRLIYFSYDVKMKEKGDIPEGYSVSREKKERFSLILESASTNQTSMYLCASRLDSRVSPLHFGNGTRLTVT.

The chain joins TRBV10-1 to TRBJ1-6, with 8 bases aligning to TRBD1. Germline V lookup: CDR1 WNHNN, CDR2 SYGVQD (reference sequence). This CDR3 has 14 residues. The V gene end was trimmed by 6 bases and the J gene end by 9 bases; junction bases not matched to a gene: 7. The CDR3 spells CASSLGQAGSPLHF. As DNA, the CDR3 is TGCGCCAGCAGCTTGGGACAGGCCGGTTCACCCCTCCACTTT.

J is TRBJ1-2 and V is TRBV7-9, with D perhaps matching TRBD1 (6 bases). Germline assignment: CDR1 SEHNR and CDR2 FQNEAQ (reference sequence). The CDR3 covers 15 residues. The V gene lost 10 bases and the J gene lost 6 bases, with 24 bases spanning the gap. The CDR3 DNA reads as TGTGCCACCCCCGGGAGGGGGATAGTATCGAATGGCTACACCTTC. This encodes CATPGRGIVSNGYTF.

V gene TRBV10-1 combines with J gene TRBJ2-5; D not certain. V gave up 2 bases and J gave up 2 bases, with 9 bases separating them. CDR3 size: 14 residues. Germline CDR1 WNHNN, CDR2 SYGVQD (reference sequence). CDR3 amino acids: CASSEGGLQETQYF. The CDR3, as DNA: TGCGCCAGCAGTGAGGGCGGCCTTCAAGAGACCCAGTACTTC.

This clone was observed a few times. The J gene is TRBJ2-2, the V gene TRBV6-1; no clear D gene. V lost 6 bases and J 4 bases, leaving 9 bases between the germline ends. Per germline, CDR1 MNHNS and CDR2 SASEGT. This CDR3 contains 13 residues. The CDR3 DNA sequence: TGTGCCAGCAGGGAGAGGAGCACCGGGGAGCTGTTTTTT. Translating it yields CASRERSTGELFF.

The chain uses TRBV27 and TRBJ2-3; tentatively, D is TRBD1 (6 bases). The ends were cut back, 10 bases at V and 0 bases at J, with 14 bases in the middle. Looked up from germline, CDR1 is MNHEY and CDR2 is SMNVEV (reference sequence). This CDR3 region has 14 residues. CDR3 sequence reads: CATRTGISTDTQYF. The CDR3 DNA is TGTGCCACCCGAACAGGGATTAGCACAGATACGCAGTATTTT.

CDR3 protein: CASSIYRGKTGELFF. The CDR3 DNA sequence: TGTGCCAGCAGTATCTACAGGGGAAAAACCGGGGAGCTGTTTTTT. This chain links TRBV6-5 with TRBJ2-2, with 7 positions matching TRBD1. Germline assignment: CDR1 MNHEY and CDR2 SVGAGI. With 5 bases clipped from V and 5 bases from J, the junction kept 8 bases outside the gene matches. The CDR3 loop spans 15 amino acids.

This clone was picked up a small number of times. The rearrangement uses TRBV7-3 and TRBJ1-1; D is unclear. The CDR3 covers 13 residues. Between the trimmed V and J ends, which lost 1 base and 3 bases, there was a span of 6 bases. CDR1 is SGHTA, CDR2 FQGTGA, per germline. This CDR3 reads CASSLNRDTEAFF. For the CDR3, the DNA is TGTGCCAGCAGCTTAAACCGGGACACTGAAGCTTTCTTT.

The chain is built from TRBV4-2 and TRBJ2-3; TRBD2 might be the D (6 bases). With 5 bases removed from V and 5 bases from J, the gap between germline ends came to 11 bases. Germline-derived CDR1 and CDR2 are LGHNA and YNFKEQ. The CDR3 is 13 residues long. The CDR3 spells CASSFSGEDTQYF. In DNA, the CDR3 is TGTGCCAGCAGCTTTTCGGGGGAAGATACGCAGTATTTT.

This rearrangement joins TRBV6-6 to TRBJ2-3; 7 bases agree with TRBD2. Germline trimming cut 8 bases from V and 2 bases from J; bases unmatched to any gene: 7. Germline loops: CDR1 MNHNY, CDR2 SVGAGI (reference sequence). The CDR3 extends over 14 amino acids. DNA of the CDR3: TGTGCCAGCCATTCTAGCGGAGACACAGATACGCAGTATTTT. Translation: CASHSSGDTDTQYF.

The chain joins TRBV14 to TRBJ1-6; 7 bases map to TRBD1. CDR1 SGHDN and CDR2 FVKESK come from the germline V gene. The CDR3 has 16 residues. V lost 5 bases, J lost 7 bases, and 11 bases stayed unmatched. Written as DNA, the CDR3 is TGTGCCAGCAGCTCTAGCAGGGGGGTAGGCAATTCACCCCTCCACTTT. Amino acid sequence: CASSSSRGVGNSPLHF.

CDR3 region: CASSSQGGKTGELFF. DNA of the CDR3: TGTGCCAGCAGCTCCCAGGGAGGTAAAACCGGGGAGCTGTTTTTT. The V gene is TRBV7-9, the J gene TRBJ2-2; possibly TRBD2 for D (6 bases). This CDR3 has 15 amino acids. Germline lookup yields CDR1 SEHNR and CDR2 FQNEAQ (reference sequence). Trimming removed 4 bases at V and 5 bases at J, with 14 bases between.

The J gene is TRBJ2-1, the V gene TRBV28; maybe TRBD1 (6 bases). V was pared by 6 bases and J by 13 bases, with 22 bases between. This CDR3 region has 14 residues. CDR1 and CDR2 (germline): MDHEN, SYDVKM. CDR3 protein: CASREATGQETQFF. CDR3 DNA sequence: TGTGCCAGCAGGGAAGCGACAGGCCAAGAGACCCAGTTCTTC.

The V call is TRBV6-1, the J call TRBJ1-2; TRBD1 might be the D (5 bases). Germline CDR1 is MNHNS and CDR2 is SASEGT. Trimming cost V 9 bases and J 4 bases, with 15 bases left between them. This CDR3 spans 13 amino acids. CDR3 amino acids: CASWAGTPYGYTF. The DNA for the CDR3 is TGTGCCAGTTGGGCAGGGACTCCCTATGGCTACACCTTC.

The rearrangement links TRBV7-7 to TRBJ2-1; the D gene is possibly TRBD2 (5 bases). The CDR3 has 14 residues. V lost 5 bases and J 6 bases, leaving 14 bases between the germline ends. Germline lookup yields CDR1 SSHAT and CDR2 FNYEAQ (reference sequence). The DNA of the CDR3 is TGTGCCAGCAGCACCTCACGGGGTTCCAATGAGCAGTTCTTC. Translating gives CASSTSRGSNEQFF.